One and the same sample provided the 11 T cell receptor beta chains below, sequenced in a study of siplizumab effects on memory and regulatory T cells. The repertoire was sequenced with immunoSEQ multiplex PCR; TCRdb's copy has only in-frame clones and lacks some. The data hold tens of thousands of clones, with just over 95% observed a single time. The material sequenced was naive CD8+ T cells sorted from blood. The receptors here all came from a human donor in good health.

This clone was counted a single time. The gene calls are TRBV4-1 and TRBJ2-3; TRBD1 matches 9 bases. The CDR3 runs to 17 residues. Germline values: CDR1 MGHRA, CDR2 YSYEKL. The ends lost 5 bases at V and 2 bases at J; junction bases unmatched: 11. The CDR3 coding sequence is TGCGCCAGCAGCAACCTTGAACAGGGGGCGATCACAGATACGCAGTATTTT. Protein: CASSNLEQGAITDTQYF.

V and J are TRBV28 and TRBJ2-2, with 10 bases identical to TRBD2. The CDR3 consists of 17 residues. V was clipped by 3 bases and J by 3 bases; unmatched bases: 7. From germline, CDR1 is MDHEN and CDR2 SYDVKM. In DNA, the CDR3 is TGTGCCAGCAGTTTTTTGGGGACTAGCGTTTACACCGGGGAGCTGTTTTTT. This translates into CASSFLGTSVYTGELFF.

This sequence joins TRBV29-1 and TRBJ2-7; D not resolved. Trimming shortened V by 4 bases and J by 3 bases, and 10 bases separated the two germline ends. CDR3 size: 12 residues. Germline assignment: CDR1 SQVTM and CDR2 ANQGSEA. The CDR3 coding sequence is TGCAGCGTTGGCGATATATACTACGAGCAGTACTTC. Amino acid sequence: CSVGDIYYEQYF.

The chain carries TRBV5-4 and TRBJ2-3; D not resolved. The CDR3 consists of 14 residues. V was clipped by 2 bases and J by 2 bases, with 9 bases between them. Germline CDR1 reads SGHNT; CDR2 reads YYREEE (reference sequence). The CDR3: CASSFWGATDTQYF. As DNA, the CDR3 is TGTGCCAGCAGCTTCTGGGGTGCCACAGATACGCAGTATTTT.

The gene calls are TRBV9 and TRBJ2-1, with D possibly being TRBD2 (6 bases). The germline gives CDR1 SGDLS, CDR2 YYNGEE. This CDR3 has 11 amino acids. V was clipped by 1 base and J by 15 bases, with 11 bases between them. The CDR3 spells CASSVHRRGFF. In nucleotides, the CDR3 is TGTGCCAGCAGCGTACATCGGCGGGGGTTCTTC.

The chain couples TRBV7-8 to TRBJ2-3; D may match TRBD1 or TRBD2 (5 bases each). The CDR3 consists of 15 residues. The V and J ends lost 5 bases and 0 bases respectively, with 12 bases between them. CDR1 and CDR2 (germline): SGHVS, FQNEAQ. The CDR3 DNA reads TGTGCCAGCAGCCCCGGGGCCATCAGCACAGATACGCAGTATTTT. It is translated as CASSPGAISTDTQYF.

The chain joins TRBV7-3 to TRBJ2-7; D is possibly TRBD2 (6 bases). Between the trimmed V and J ends, which lost 3 bases and 1 base, there was a span of 7 bases. Looked up from germline, CDR1 is SGHTA and CDR2 is FQGTGA. The CDR3 is 13 residues long. The CDR3 region is CASSFGGSYEQYF. Here the CDR3 DNA reads TGTGCCAGCAGCTTCGGGGGTTCCTACGAGCAGTACTTC.

The rearrangement uses TRBV10-2 and TRBJ1-1; 7 bases are a match to TRBD1. Germline V gene data show CDR1 as WSHSY and CDR2 as SAAADI. V gave up 6 bases and J gave up 4 bases; unmatched junction bases: 5. There are 13 residues in the CDR3. The CDR3 region has the DNA TGCGCCAGCAGACCCGGGACAGCCACTGAAGCTTTCTTT. Translating gives CASRPGTATEAFF.

This clone occurred once. V gene TRBV19 combines with J gene TRBJ2-6, with D unclear. CDR3 length equals 14 residues. CDR1 is LNHDA, CDR2 SQIVND, per germline (reference sequence). Trimming took 7 bases from V and 2 from J, leaving 9 bases between them. CDR3 nucleotide sequence: TGTGCCAGTACAAAGACTGCTGGGGCCAACGTCCTGACTTTC. This sequence encodes CASTKTAGANVLTF.

The genes are TRBV29-1 and TRBJ1-1; D possibly corresponds to TRBD1 (6 bases). Germline CDR1 and CDR2: SQVTM and ANQGSEA. With 6 bases removed from V and 0 bases from J, the gap between germline ends came to 11 bases. The CDR3 consists of 13 residues. CDR3 nucleotide sequence: TGCAGCGTAACCAGGGGTTTGAACACTGAAGCTTTCTTT. Translation gives CSVTRGLNTEAFF.

V gene TRBV9 combines with J gene TRBJ2-7; 10 nucleotides align to TRBD1. V was pared by 1 base and J by 2 bases, with 3 bases of the junction left unmatched. CDR3 size: 15 residues. CDR1 and CDR2 from the germline V gene are SGDLS and YYNGEE. Written as DNA, the CDR3 is TGTGCCAGCAGCGTAAGGGACAGGGGTACCTACGAGCAGTACTTC. This encodes CASSVRDRGTYEQYF. The variable domain in full, completed from reference TRBV9 and TRBJ2-7, reads DSGVTQTPKHLITATGQRVTLRCSPRSGDLSVYWYQQSLDQGLQFLIQYYNGEERAKGNILERFSAQQFPDLHSELNLSSLELGDSALYFCASSVRDRGTYEQYFGPGTRLTVT.